A selection of T cell receptor beta chains follows, all from one sample in a study of PD-1 blockade in classical Hodgkin lymphoma. Assay: immunoSEQ multiplex PCR; the TCRdb copy retains only in-frame clones and omits some. This table has more than 45,000 clones, roughly 73% appearing once. The material sequenced was peripheral blood mononuclear cells (PBMCs), taken at baseline. All receptors come from a human donor with classical Hodgkin lymphoma. Each CDR3 is given with its conserved first and last residue. The D gene is left open where the match is weak. Clone size appears in some rows only: once, few, many, or a class for an expanded clone.

>.|few|TRBJ2-1|TRBV7-8
TGTGCCAGCAGCTTAGCCGGACCCCGATTCAATGAGCAGTTCTTC
CASSLAGPRFNEQFF
>.|.|TRBJ1-1|TRBV6-6
TGTGCCAGCAAGGGTAACACTGAAGCTTTCTTT
CASKGNTEAFF
>.|.|TRBJ2-1|TRBV5-5
TGTGCCAGCAGCTTGGTTGGCAGATACAATGAGCAGTTCTTC
CASSLVGRYNEQFF
>TRBD1|.|TRBJ2-7|TRBV5-1
TGCGCCAGCAGCGCTACAGGGGACTACGAGCAGTACTTC
CASSATGDYEQYF
>TRBD1|.|TRBJ1-2|TRBV9
TGTGCCAGCAGCCCCGGGACAGGGGGCGGTGGCTACACCTTC
CASSPGTGGGGYTF
>.|.|TRBJ2-7|TRBV7-8
TGTGCCAGCAGCTTAGCGCAATGGGGGTACGAGCAGTACTTC
CASSLAQWGYEQYF
>TRBD1|.|TRBJ2-2|TRBV28
TGTGCCAGCAGTTTCTCGACAGGGGGGAACACCGGGGAGCTGTTTTTT
CASSFSTGGNTGELFF
>TRBD2|.|TRBJ2-7|TRBV19
TGTGCCAGTAGTGGGGGAGGGACTCTTCGTTCCTACGAGCAGTACTTC
CASSGGGTLRSYEQYF
>.|.|TRBJ1-2|TRBV6-1
TGTGCCAGCAGTGAGAACGCGGCTTCATATGGCTACACCTTC
CASSENAASYGYTF
>TRBD1|few|TRBJ1-5|TRBV5-1
TGCGCCAGCAGCGTCGCGGGGACAGGGGGAGAGCCCCAGCATTTT
CASSVAGTGGEPQHF
>TRBD1|.|TRBJ1-1|TRBV6-5
TGTGCCAGCAGAGTTCCGGGACAGGGATCCGAAGCTTTCTTT
CASRVPGQGSEAFF
>.|few|TRBJ1-1|TRBV19
TGTGCCAGTAGTATCTGGGGTCGGGCGTCTGAAGCTTTCTTT
CASSIWGRASEAFF
>.|.|TRBJ2-3|TRBV2
TGTGCCAGCGTTCGCGATACGCAGTATTTT
CASVRDTQYF
>.|.|TRBJ2-7|TRBV14
TGTGCCAGCAGCCTTTCTACCCCCTACGAGCAGTACTTC
CASSLSTPYEQYF
>.|once|TRBJ1-1|TRBV19
TGTGCCAGTAGTACGACAGCGGCGACTGAAGCTTTCTTT
CASSTTAATEAFF
>.|.|TRBJ1-1|TRBV5-1
TGCGCCAGCAGCGTACAGGAAAACACTGAAGCTTTCTTT
CASSVQENTEAFF
>TRBD2|.|TRBJ2-7|TRBV6-1
TGTGCCAGCAGTGGGACTAGCGGGAGGCACCCCTACGAGCAGTACTTC
CASSGTSGRHPYEQYF
>.|.|TRBJ1-1|TRBV5-1
TGCGCCAGCAGCTTGGATATTAAGGGACTTGAAGCTTTCTTT
CASSLDIKGLEAFF
>.|few|TRBJ2-7|TRBV10-1
TGCGCCAGCAGTGAGACCCACCCCTCCTACGAGCAGTACTTC
CASSETHPSYEQYF
>.|.|TRBJ1-1|TRBV28
TGTGCCAGCATGATGTTCACTGAAGCTTTCTTT
CASMMFTEAFF
>.|.|TRBJ2-7|TRBV9
TGTGCCAGCAGCGGGGGCCAGCAAGGGCGATCGGATCAGTACTTC
CASSGGQQGRSDQYF
>TRBD1|once|TRBJ1-2|TRBV7-9
TGTGCCAGCAGCTTGACCGGACAGGGGAGCTACACCTTC
CASSLTGQGSYTF
>TRBD2|.|TRBJ2-3|TRBV5-1
TGCGCCAGCAGCTTACGACTAGCGGGGGGAGTTAACACAGATACGCAGTATTTT
CASSLRLAGGVNTDTQYF
>.|.|TRBJ2-3|TRBV28
TGTGCCAGCACCAGAAGGGGGGGGTATGCCGCGCAGTATTTT
CASTRRGGYAAQYF
>TRBD1|.|TRBJ2-7|TRBV29-1
TGCAGCGTTCAGACAGGGAGCTCCTACGAGCAGTACTTC
CSVQTGSSYEQYF